This TCR beta chain was documented in a study of CD8 T cells in Susac syndrome. Across the study: Clinically active disease was present in 5 or 6 of the sequenced Susac syndrome patients. Roughly eight of these patients were in remission. General observations from the study: Total CD8+ repertoires held approximately 15 Susac-specific public clones, while CD8+ TEMRA repertoires held roughly five. A relatively small number of individuals underwent TCR sequencing and HLA analysis.

Deletions cut 3 bases from V and 6 bases from J, with 17 bases between. This CDR3 comprises 15 residues. CDR1 and CDR2 (germline): SNHLY, FYNNEI. Random hexamers were used to reverse transcribe an amount of about 0.5 to 1 ug RNA. The amplification used immunoSEQ multiplex PCR on TCR beta CDR3; it spanned 54 Vbeta and 13 Jbeta. TCRdb reprocessed the immunoSEQ multiplex PCR reads via MiXCR and lists one record per CDR3 protein. The table includes roughly 100,000 distinct CDR3 sequences, roughly 94% detected once. Regarding this clonotype: What it binds is unknown.

Sequencing was carried out using CD8+ T cells from PBMCs. The rearrangement links TRBV2 to TRBJ1-2; D ambiguous. The TCR originated in a human donor with Susac syndrome. For the CDR3, the DNA is TGTGCCAGCAGTGATAGCCTCGACACCCTTCATGGCTACACCTTC. Amino acids: CASSDSLDTLHGYTF.